Presented here are 25 T cell receptor beta chains from one specimen sequenced in a study of CD8 T cells in ankylosing spondylitis. Each CDR3 protein is one row after TCRdb ran MiXCR on the 5' RACE reads. The table shows fewer than 250,000 distinct CDR3 sequences, with roughly 32% occurring only once. Sequences were obtained from blood, either unsorted or a sorted T cell fraction (not recorded which). The origin of the receptors is a male donor with ankylosing spondylitis or in good health (not recorded which).

This clonotype was observed once. The gene calls are TRBV15 and TRBJ2-7; possibly TRBD2 for D (6 bases). The ends were cut back, 0 bases at V and 0 bases at J, with 9 bases in the middle. The germline V gene has CDR1 LNHNV and CDR2 YYDKDF (reference sequence). This CDR3 has 15 amino acids. The CDR3 DNA sequence: TGTGCCACCAGCAGAGAAGGAGGGAACTCCTACGAGCAGTACTTC. The encoded protein is CATSREGGNSYEQYF.

This clonotype was detected only a few times. This chain joins TRBV3-1 and TRBJ2-7; D remains unclear. V shed 2 bases and J shed 6 bases, with 11 bases lying between them. This CDR3 is built from 13 residues. The germline V gene has CDR1 LGHDT and CDR2 YNNKEL (reference sequence). This chain's CDR3 is CASSQTSLFEQYF. The CDR3 DNA sequence: TGTGCCAGCAGCCAAACCAGCTTGTTCGAGCAGTACTTC.

This chain connects TRBV6-5 to TRBJ2-1, with D tentatively TRBD1 (5 bases). The CDR3 is 15 amino acids. Trimming removed 4 bases from V and 5 bases from J, with 15 bases in between. Looked up from germline, CDR1 is MNHEY and CDR2 is SVGAGI. The CDR3 is CASSSGQGGDNEQFF. The CDR3 DNA follows: TGTGCCAGCAGTTCCGGTCAGGGCGGAGACAATGAGCAGTTCTTC.

The chain has TRBV25-1 and TRBJ2-5; 7 positions agree with TRBD1. The CDR3 is made up of 15 amino acids. Trimming cost V 7 bases and J 5 bases; bases outside gene matches: 13. CDR1 MGHDK and CDR2 SYGVNS come from the germline V gene. The CDR3, as DNA: TGTGCCAGCACCCAAGGGACAGCATCGAAGGAGACCCAGTACTTC. Translation: CASTQGTASKETQYF. Looking up the rest from reference TRBV25-1 and TRBJ2-5 gives the full variable domain: EADIYQTPRYLVIGTGKKITLECSQTMGHDKMYWYQQDPGMELHLIHYSYGVNSTEKGDLSSESTVSRIRTEHFPLTLESARPSHTSQYLCASTQGTASKETQYFGPGTRLLVL.

The chain employs TRBV10-3 and TRBJ2-5; 7 bases align to TRBD1. The ends lost 3 bases at V and 6 bases at J; junction bases unmatched: 10. The CDR3 is made up of 15 amino acids. Germline CDR1 and CDR2: ENHRY and SYGVKD. CDR3 sequence (DNA): TGTGCCATCAGTGAATCTGAGACAGGGAAGAAGACCCAGTACTTC. Its protein product is CAISESETGKKTQYF.

The J gene is TRBJ1-2, the V gene TRBV10-3, with 9 bases identical to TRBD1. The germline V gene has CDR1 ENHRY and CDR2 SYGVKD. V shed 4 bases and J 6 bases; nucleotides not matched to a gene: 3. The CDR3 is made up of 13 amino acids. The CDR3 DNA reads as TGTGCCATCAGTGGAGGGACAGGGAATGGCTACACCTTC. Amino acid sequence: CAISGGTGNGYTF.

This clonotype showed up just a few times. The J gene is TRBJ2-7, the V gene TRBV9, with D perhaps assigned TRBD1 or TRBD2 (5 bases each). The length of the CDR3 is 13 residues. Trimming took 4 bases from V and 4 from J, leaving 12 bases between them. Germline values: CDR1 SGDLS, CDR2 YYNGEE. The CDR3 bases are TGTGCCAGCAGCATAGGGACGGCTTACGAGCAGTACTTC. It yields the protein CASSIGTAYEQYF.

Only a few counts were recorded for this clonotype. This rearrangement joins TRBV12-3 or TRBV12-4 to TRBJ2-5; possibly TRBD1 for D (6 bases). The CDR3 is 15 amino acids. Trimming removed 1 base from V and 5 bases from J, with 14 bases in between. The CDR3 reads CASSLGAGVFETQYF. CDR3 in DNA: TGTGCCAGCAGTTTAGGTGCAGGGGTATTCGAGACCCAGTACTTC.

V and J are TRBV20-1 and TRBJ2-3, with 7 bases identical to TRBD1. With 3 bases clipped from V and 0 bases from J, the junction kept 21 bases outside the gene matches. This CDR3 comprises 20 residues. Germline assignment: CDR1 DFQATT and CDR2 SNEGSKA (reference sequence). DNA of the CDR3: TGCAGTGCTAGTGCCCTTAGGGGGCAGCCAAGGGTGATTAGCACAGATACGCAGTATTTT. Amino acid sequence: CSASALRGQPRVISTDTQYF.

The rearrangement uses TRBV12-3 or TRBV12-4 and TRBJ2-7; D possibly corresponds to TRBD1 (5 bases). Trimming took off 6 bases at V and 3 bases at J, with 18 bases between the two ends. The CDR3 sequence is 15 residues long. In DNA form, the CDR3 reads TGTGCCAGCAGGGGCGACAGTACGCCCTTCTACGAGCAGTACTTC. Residues: CASRGDSTPFYEQYF.

The chain employs TRBV29-1 and TRBJ2-7; a possible D gene is TRBD2 (6 bases). V lost 6 bases, J lost 6 bases, and 18 bases lay in between. CDR1 and CDR2 from the germline V gene are SQVTM and ANQGSEA. This CDR3 contains 13 residues. In DNA form, the CDR3 reads TGCAGCGTCTCGGAGGGGAGGCTGGGCGAGCAGTACTTC. Translated: CSVSEGRLGEQYF.

This clonotype has just one count. DNA of the CDR3: TGTGCCACCAGCAGCGCACTAGTTGTTGGGGCCAACGTCCTGACTTTC. Protein: CATSSALVVGANVLTF. This chain links TRBV15 with TRBJ2-6; tentative D call: TRBD2 (5 bases). CDR3 size: 16 residues. Germline CDR1 is LNHNV and CDR2 is YYDKDF (reference sequence). Deletions cut 3 bases from V and 3 bases from J, with 12 bases between.

This clonotype is a singleton in its sample. The chain uses TRBV20-1 and TRBJ1-5; a weak D match, TRBD1 (5 bases). Per the germline V gene, CDR1 is DFQATT and CDR2 is SNEGSKA (reference sequence). V lost 2 bases to trimming and J lost 6 bases, with 11 bases between them. CDR3 size: 13 residues. CDR3: CSARKGLGQPQHF. CDR3 nucleotides: TGCAGTGCTAGAAAGGGGTTAGGTCAGCCCCAGCATTTT.

A few counts support this clonotype. The chain employs TRBV5-6 and TRBJ2-5; 9 bases map to TRBD1. Germline CDR1 and CDR2: SGHDT and YYEEEE. CDR3 length: 14 residues. The V and J ends lost 1 base and 10 bases, in that order; junction bases with no gene match: 8. CDR3 DNA: TGTGCCAGCAGCTTGTATGGTGACAGGGGGTTCCAGTACTTC. Protein: CASSLYGDRGFQYF. Full variable domain (remainder filled in from reference TRBV5-6 and TRBJ2-5): DAGVTQSPTHLIKTRGQQVTLRCSPKSGHDTVSWYQQALGQGPQFIFQYYEEEERQRGNFPDRFSGHQFPNYSSELNVNALLLGDSALYLCASSLYGDRGFQYFGPGTRLLVL.

In its sample, this clonotype was seen many times. V is TRBV6-1 and J is TRBJ2-3; a possible D gene is TRBD2 (6 bases). The V end lost 6 bases, the J end lost 0 bases, and 10 bases lay between the germline ends. Germline CDR1 is MNHNS and CDR2 is SASEGT. The CDR3 is 14 residues long. The CDR3 nucleotides are TGTGCCAGCAGCCGCGGGGCTAGCACAGATACGCAGTATTTT. It specifies CASSRGASTDTQYF.

CDR3 amino acids: CASRPTGGYEQYF. The CDR3 DNA reads TGTGCCAGCAGACCGACAGGGGGCTACGAGCAGTACTTC. The V call is TRBV6-1, the J call TRBJ2-7; 9 nucleotides match TRBD1. Germline loops: CDR1 MNHNS, CDR2 SASEGT. The J segment lost 3 bases and the V segment lost 6 bases, leaving 3 bases of the junction unmatched. The CDR3 has 13 amino acids.

This rearrangement joins TRBV10-3 to TRBJ2-1, with TRBD1 matching 8 bases. V gave up 8 bases and J gave up 8 bases; unmatched junction bases: 8. Per germline, CDR1 ENHRY and CDR2 SYGVKD. The CDR3 extends over 13 amino acids. DNA for the CDR3: TGTGCCATCCTTGGACAGGGATTCGATGAGCAGTTCTTC. The encoded protein is CAILGQGFDEQFF.

The rearrangement uses TRBV10-3 and TRBJ1-4, with D unresolved. The ends were cut back, 2 bases at V and 10 bases at J, with 11 bases in the middle. Looked up from germline, CDR1 is ENHRY and CDR2 is SYGVKD. The CDR3 consists of 13 residues. CDR3: CAISEDVGRKLFF. For the CDR3, the DNA is TGTGCCATCAGTGAGGATGTGGGAAGAAAACTGTTTTTT.

This clonotype was counted only a few times. The chain combines TRBV12-3 or TRBV12-4 with TRBJ1-6; 7 nucleotides line up with TRBD1. The CDR3 extends over 15 amino acids. V lost 9 bases to trimming and J lost 6 bases; unmatched junction nucleotides: 11. CDR3 sequence reads: CASCGEGALNSPLHF. The DNA for the CDR3 is TGTGCCAGTTGCGGGGAGGGGGCGCTTAATTCACCCCTCCACTTT.

The chain has TRBV12-3 or TRBV12-4 and TRBJ1-1; D is uncertain. V was trimmed by 3 bases and J by 0 bases, leaving 8 bases between them. This CDR3 is 14 amino acids long. As DNA, the CDR3 is TGTGCCAGCAGTTTGGCTAAGGTGAACACTGAAGCTTTCTTT. Its protein product is CASSLAKVNTEAFF.

This clonotype was recorded a few times. J is TRBJ1-4 and V is TRBV20-1, with D unresolved. This CDR3 has 13 amino acids. CDR1 and CDR2 (germline): DFQATT, SNEGSKA (reference sequence). The ends were cut back, 6 bases at V and 8 bases at J, with 16 bases in the middle. In nucleotides, the CDR3 is TGCAGTGCCCCACAGCGGAGTGGGGAAAAACTGTTTTTT. Its translation: CSAPQRSGEKLFF.

This clonotype was counted a few times. CDR3 coding DNA: TGTGCCAGCAGTTTAAGGGGGTTCGCAGATACGCAGTATTTT. This codes for CASSLRGFADTQYF. The genes are TRBV12-3 or TRBV12-4 and TRBJ2-3; D is possibly TRBD1 (6 bases). V was shortened by 2 bases and J by 4 bases, with 10 bases between the two germline ends. The CDR3 sequence is 14 residues long.

This clonotype has more than one count but fewer than ten. This chain links TRBV5-6 with TRBJ2-7; D is ambiguous. This CDR3 spans 12 amino acids. Germline assignment: CDR1 SGHDT and CDR2 YYEEEE. V was pared by 4 bases and J by 6 bases, with 11 bases between. CDR3 loop: CASSTESSEQYF. The DNA for the CDR3 is TGTGCCAGCAGCACCGAATCGAGCGAGCAGTACTTC.

This clonotype was counted only a few times. Here the CDR3 reads CASRSSAETQYF. For the CDR3, the DNA is TGTGCCAGCAGGTCGTCAGCGGAGACCCAGTACTTC. The V call is TRBV28, the J call TRBJ2-5; unclear D gene. Germline CDR1 is MDHEN and CDR2 is SYDVKM. The CDR3 contains 12 residues. The V gene lost 6 bases and the J gene lost 5 bases, with 10 bases spanning the gap.

This clonotype was detected a few times. This chain connects TRBV27 to TRBJ2-7; 7 bases are a match to TRBD2. Trimming removed 2 bases from V and 0 bases from J; junction bases left unmatched: 10. The CDR3 covers 17 residues. CDR1 MNHEY and CDR2 SMNVEV come from the germline V gene (reference sequence). The CDR3 loop is CASSLRGTSATSYEQYF. DNA of the CDR3: TGTGCCAGCAGTTTAAGAGGAACTAGCGCAACCTCCTACGAGCAGTACTTC.